Each of the 29 T cell receptor beta chains below was sequenced from the same sample in a study of blood T cell repertoires in COVID-19. Some clones are missing from TCRdb's copy, which holds only in-frame ones; the method was immunoSEQ multiplex PCR. The profile covers under 300,000 clones, with just over 90% appearing a single time and 1.5% to 2% taken by the ten largest. Input material: PBMCs or T cells enriched from blood (not recorded which). The receptors stem from a woman aged 18-35 years who had recovered from COVID-19.

The gene calls are TRBV24-1 and TRBJ2-1; 7 bases agree with TRBD1. V gave up 4 bases and J gave up 8 bases; unmatched junction bases: 16. Germline CDR1 KGHDR, CDR2 SFDVKD. The CDR3 runs 17 residues. As DNA, the CDR3 is TGTGCCACCAGTGACCGACAGGGTGGGGGACGTTGGGATGAGCAGTTCTTC. Its protein is CATSDRQGGGRWDEQFF.

The chain employs TRBV3-1 (or the pseudogene TRBV3-2) and TRBJ1-2; no clear D. The CDR3 is 13 residues long. Trimming cost V 4 bases and J 8 bases, with 14 bases left between them. Per the germline V gene, CDR1 is LGHDT and CDR2 is YNNKEL (reference sequence). CDR3 protein: CASSRGREGGYTF. The CDR3, as DNA: TGTGCCAGCAGCCGTGGGAGGGAGGGAGGCTACACCTTC.

The chain employs TRBV10-3 and TRBJ1-3; D unclear. The CDR3 is made up of 14 amino acids. Germline V lookup: CDR1 ENHRY, CDR2 SYGVKD. V was pared by 6 bases and J by 0 bases, with 9 bases between. The CDR3 DNA sequence: TGTGCCATCAGGGGTGCGGGCTCTGGAAACACCATATATTTT. This codes for CAIRGAGSGNTIYF.

The chain couples TRBV4-1 to TRBJ1-4; 9 bases fit TRBD1. The CDR3 is 17 amino acids. CDR1 and CDR2 (germline): MGHRA, YSYEKL. The V and J ends lost 7 bases and 4 bases, in that order; junction bases with no gene match: 13. CDR3 bases: TGCGCCAGCACCAGTGTCGGACAGGGGTCCTTTAATGAAAAACTGTTTTTT. It specifies CASTSVGQGSFNEKLFF.

The V gene is TRBV18, the J gene TRBJ1-2; the D gene is possibly TRBD1 (5 bases). V was pared by 5 bases and J by 0 bases, with 13 bases between. This CDR3 is 15 amino acids long. Germline CDR1 and CDR2: KGHSH and LQKENI. CDR3 residues: CASSVDSHPNYGYTF. CDR3 nucleotide sequence: TGTGCCAGCTCAGTAGACAGCCACCCTAACTATGGCTACACCTTC.

The chain combines TRBV7-2 with TRBJ1-2, with 7 bases lining up with TRBD1. Per germline, CDR1 SGHTA and CDR2 FQGNSA. After removal of 5 bases from V and 7 bases from J, the junction contained 13 bases not matched to a gene. The length of the CDR3 is 15 residues. The CDR3 DNA follows: TGTGCCAGCAGCAGTTTTAGGACAGGATTTTTTGGCTACACCTTC. This sequence encodes CASSSFRTGFFGYTF.

This chain connects TRBV28 to TRBJ1-4, with a weak D call TRBD1 (5 bases). V shed 4 bases and J shed 5 bases, with 5 bases lying between them. Germline V gene sequence: CDR1 MDHEN, CDR2 SYDVKM. The CDR3 extends over 12 amino acids. The CDR3 nucleotides read TGTGCCAGCAGTTCAGGGAATGAAAAACTGTTTTTT. This encodes CASSSGNEKLFF.

The rearrangement links TRBV5-1 to TRBJ2-5; 7 nucleotides match TRBD1. The CDR3 has 15 amino acids. Germline-derived CDR1 and CDR2 are SGHRS and YFSETQ. With V trimmed by 4 bases and J by 5 bases, 11 bases remained unmatched. CDR3 in amino acids: CASSPARTGTETQYF. In DNA, the CDR3 is TGCGCCAGCAGCCCGGCCCGGACAGGCACGGAGACCCAGTACTTC. Using reference TRBV5-1 and TRBJ2-5 for the parts outside the CDR3, the full variable domain is KAGVTQTPRYLIKTRGQQVTLSCSPISGHRSVSWYQQTPGQGLQFLFEYFSETQRNKGNFPGRFSGRQFSNSRSEMNVSTLELGDSALYLCASSPARTGTETQYFGPGTRLLVL.

This chain joins TRBV6-2 or TRBV6-3 and TRBJ1-2; 9 positions match TRBD1. CDR3 size: 16 residues. The germline V gene has CDR1 MNHEY and CDR2 SVGEGT. Trimming removed 5 bases from V and 5 bases from J; junction bases left unmatched: 12. CDR3 sequence (DNA): TGTGCCAGCAGTACCCTACAGGGGGCATCTCCATATGGCTACACCTTC. Translated: CASSTLQGASPYGYTF.

The chain combines TRBV7-9 with TRBJ1-6; the match to TRBD1 covers 8 bases. Germline values: CDR1 SEHNR, CDR2 FQNEAQ (reference sequence). This CDR3 region has 14 residues. V shed 3 bases and J 9 bases; nucleotides not matched to a gene: 4. CDR3 DNA: TGTGCCAGCAGCTTGACAGGGGAAGGTTCACCCCTCCACTTT. It specifies CASSLTGEGSPLHF.

The J gene is TRBJ1-1, the V gene TRBV19; TRBD1 agrees at 10 bases. Germline assignment: CDR1 LNHDA and CDR2 SQIVND (reference sequence). The CDR3 spans 13 residues. Trimming at V came to 4 bases and at J to 10 bases, leaving 6 bases not matched to a gene. In DNA form, the CDR3 reads TGTGCCAGTAGTACTGACAGGGGGCAGTTAGCTTTCTTT. Translated: CASSTDRGQLAFF.

This chain connects TRBV4-3 to TRBJ2-1; 10 nucleotides line up with TRBD2. Germline V gene lookup returns CDR1 LGHNA and CDR2 YSLEER. J lost 1 base, V lost 3 bases, and 3 bases had no gene match. This CDR3 comprises 16 residues. CDR3 in DNA: TGCGCCAGCAGCCAGGCTAGCGGGGGTTCCTACAATGAGCAGTTCTTC. Protein: CASSQASGGSYNEQFF.

This rearrangement joins TRBV6-5 to TRBJ1-1, with no clear D. The V and J ends lost 6 bases and 0 bases respectively, with 14 bases between them. In germline, CDR1 is MNHEY, CDR2 SVGAGI. The CDR3 extends over 15 amino acids. CDR3: CASSTSQIMNTEAFF. The CDR3 DNA reads TGTGCCAGCAGCACGTCGCAGATCATGAACACTGAAGCTTTCTTT.

The gene calls are TRBV5-1 and TRBJ2-7, with D maybe TRBD2 (5 bases). Germline V gene data show CDR1 as SGHRS and CDR2 as YFSETQ. The CDR3 consists of 14 residues. Trimming took 2 bases from V and 5 from J, leaving 14 bases between them. Here the CDR3 DNA reads TGCGCCAGCAGCTTATCCGGGGAGTGGGACGAGCAGTACTTC. Encoded protein: CASSLSGEWDEQYF.

The V call is TRBV19, the J call TRBJ1-4, with D possibly TRBD1 on 5 matching bases. Germline CDR1 is LNHDA and CDR2 is SQIVND (reference sequence). The CDR3 totals 14 residues. V lost 5 bases and J 0 bases, leaving 7 bases between the germline ends. CDR3 sequence: CASSDSTTNEKLFF. In DNA form, the CDR3 reads TGTGCCAGTAGTGACAGCACAACTAATGAAAAACTGTTTTTT.

The V gene is TRBV3-1 (or the pseudogene TRBV3-2), the J gene TRBJ1-6; D ambiguous. Trimming pared 3 bases from V and 7 bases from J, leaving 10 bases between. The germline V gene has CDR1 LGHDT and CDR2 YNNKEL (reference sequence). CDR3 length equals 14 residues. DNA of the CDR3: TGTGCCAGCAGCCAGACTGGGTGGAATTCACCCCTCCACTTT. Amino acid sequence: CASSQTGWNSPLHF.

This clone was seen only a few times. The chain couples TRBV29-1 to TRBJ1-2; no definite D call. The CDR3 consists of 12 residues. V lost 5 bases and J 2 bases, leaving 9 bases between the germline ends. The germline CDR1 and CDR2 sequences are SQVTM and ANQGSEA. The CDR3 sequence: CSVLGENYGYTF. Here the CDR3 DNA reads TGCAGCGTTCTCGGGGAGAACTATGGCTACACCTTC.

V gene TRBV19 combines with J gene TRBJ1-1, with D perhaps TRBD1 (5 bases). The CDR3 runs to 14 residues. V lost 3 bases to trimming and J lost 7 bases, with 15 bases between them. Germline assignment: CDR1 LNHDA and CDR2 SQIVND (reference sequence). The CDR3 reads CASSIDSYPGEAFF. In DNA form, the CDR3 reads TGTGCCAGTAGTATCGACAGTTACCCTGGTGAAGCTTTCTTT.

The CDR3 reads CASSLYYLSTEAFF. CDR3 DNA sequence: TGCGCCAGCAGCCTGTACTACCTGAGCACTGAAGCTTTCTTT. The chain joins TRBV5-1 to TRBJ1-1; D gene unclear. The CDR3 sequence is 14 residues long. V gave up 4 bases and J gave up 4 bases, with 14 bases separating them. Germline CDR1 reads SGHRS; CDR2 reads YFSETQ.

The chain employs TRBV6-5 and TRBJ2-2; TRBD2 matches at 11 bases. V shed 8 bases, J shed 7 bases, and the junction held 9 bases outside the gene matches. Germline V CDR1 and CDR2: MNHEY, SVGAGI. This CDR3 is built from 15 residues. The CDR3 is CASGSLAGGGGELFF. The DNA of the CDR3 is TGTGCCAGCGGTTCCCTAGCGGGAGGCGGCGGGGAGCTGTTTTTT.

The chain employs TRBV28 and TRBJ2-2, with TRBD2 matching over 7 bases. CDR3 length: 12 amino acids. The V segment lost 6 bases and the J segment 7 bases; nucleotides outside the gene matches: 2. CDR1 is MDHEN and CDR2 is SYDVKM in the germline V gene. CDR3 nucleotides: TGTGCCAGCAGCCGGGGGGACGGGGAGCTGTTTTTT. Its protein product is CASSRGDGELFF.

The V call is TRBV5-4, the J call TRBJ2-7, with 7 bases matching TRBD2. Trimming at V came to 0 bases and at J to 0 bases, leaving 3 bases not matched to a gene. The germline V gene has CDR1 SGHNT and CDR2 YYREEE (reference sequence). The CDR3 totals 15 residues. CDR3 sequence: CASSLGRELSYEQYF. Written as DNA, the CDR3 is TGTGCCAGCAGCTTGGGGCGGGAGCTCTCCTACGAGCAGTACTTC. Variable domain in full (rest from reference TRBV5-4 and TRBJ2-7): ETGVTQSPTHLIKTRGQQVTLRCSSQSGHNTVSWYQQALGQGPQFIFQYYREEENGRGNFPPRFSGLQFPNYSSELNVNALELDDSALYLCASSLGRELSYEQYFGPGTRLTVT.

V usage is TRBV5-6 and J usage is TRBJ1-1, with D uncertain. From germline, CDR1 is SGHDT and CDR2 YYEEEE. V dropped 2 bases and J dropped 2 bases, with 16 bases sitting between them. The CDR3 sequence is 16 residues long. The CDR3 here is CASSFATYHTNTEAFF. In DNA form, the CDR3 reads TGTGCCAGCAGCTTCGCCACATACCATACCAACACTGAAGCTTTCTTT.

Only a few counts were recorded for this clone. The V gene is TRBV6-1, the J gene TRBJ2-3, with 8 bases that match TRBD2. The CDR3 extends over 15 amino acids. From germline, CDR1 is MNHNS and CDR2 SASEGT. Losses at the gene ends were 3 bases for V and 5 bases for J; bases not matched to a gene: 7. CDR3 coding DNA: TGTGCCAGCAGTGATAGAGCGGGGGAGGGAGATACGCAGTATTTT. Translating it yields CASSDRAGEGDTQYF.

The chain recombines TRBV10-3 with TRBJ1-6; 10 bases fit TRBD1. Unmatched junction bases numbered 7, after V lost 6 bases and J lost 8 bases. Germline values: CDR1 ENHRY, CDR2 SYGVKD. The CDR3 is 15 amino acids. CDR3 region: CAIRDPGQGYSPLHF. The CDR3 coding sequence is TGTGCCATCAGAGATCCGGGACAGGGGTATTCACCCCTCCACTTT.

The V and J genes are TRBV19 and TRBJ1-2; TRBD1 aligns across 12 bases. This CDR3 region has 13 residues. From germline, CDR1 is LNHDA and CDR2 SQIVND (reference sequence). The ends lost 8 bases at V and 7 bases at J; junction bases unmatched: 5. The CDR3 protein is CASGDRGLVGYTF. CDR3 DNA sequence: TGTGCCAGTGGGGACAGGGGGCTGGTTGGCTACACCTTC.

This rearrangement joins TRBV29-1 to TRBJ2-3, with D maybe TRBD1 (5 bases). This CDR3 is 13 amino acids long. CDR1 SQVTM and CDR2 ANQGSEA come from the germline V gene. The V end lost 4 bases, the J end lost 2 bases, and 10 bases lay between the germline ends. For the CDR3, the DNA is TGCAGCGTTGGGGGCAGTTACACAGATACGCAGTATTTT. Translated, it gives CSVGGSYTDTQYF.

The genes are TRBV14 and TRBJ1-2; D is uncertain. The CDR3 covers 14 residues. The germline V gene encodes CDR1 SGHDN and CDR2 FVKESK. V was cut by 0 bases and J by 0 bases, with 5 bases left in between. This chain's CDR3 is CASSQDRANYGYTF. The CDR3 nucleotides are TGTGCCAGCAGCCAAGATCGGGCTAACTATGGCTACACCTTC.

This sequence joins TRBV5-1 and TRBJ1-4; 7 bases agree with TRBD1. This CDR3 is built from 13 residues. The V gene's germline CDR1 is SGHRS and CDR2 YFSETQ. V lost 3 bases and J lost 7; bases outside the gene matches: 3. This CDR3 is CASSWTGSEKLFF. In DNA form, the CDR3 reads TGCGCCAGCAGCTGGACAGGATCTGAAAAACTGTTTTTT.